The rows below give T cell receptor beta chains drawn from one sample of a study of spatial heterogeneity in lung cancer. TCRdb used MiXCR to reprocess the 5' RACE reads, holding one entry per CDR3 protein. Seen here are 50,000 to 55,000 distinct CDR3 sequences, over 5.5% observed once, and the top ten hold around 2.6%. The sample was PBMCs, taken at surgery. All receptors derive from a female donor with early-stage non-small cell lung cancer. Both conserved end residues are part of each CDR3. The D gene is left open where the match is weak. The size field is filled for only some rows; it gives once, few, many or a size class.

D gene	V gene	clone size	J gene	CDR3 protein	CDR3 DNA
TRBD2	TRBV2	many	TRBJ2-2	CASKSRGGWTGELFF	TGTGCCAGCAAGAGCCGCGGGGGATGGACCGGGGAGCTGTTTTTT
TRBD1	TRBV5-1	few	TRBJ1-1	CASSRDRVEAFF	TGCGCCAGCAGCAGGGACAGGGTCGAAGCTTTCTTT
NA	TRBV29-1	many	TRBJ2-3	CSVESFGRSTDTQYF	TGCAGCGTTGAGAGCTTTGGGAGGAGCACAGATACGCAGTATTTT
NA	TRBV6-5	many	TRBJ2-5	CASRPQGRQETQYF	TGTGCCAGCAGACCCCAGGGGCGGCAAGAGACCCAGTACTTC
TRBD1	TRBV28	many	TRBJ2-1	CASSLSSTGGQFF	TGTGCCAGCAGTTTATCCTCTACAGGGGGTCAGTTCTTC
NA	TRBV15	many	TRBJ1-1	CATSRAGRTEAFF	TGTGCCACCAGCAGAGCGGGGAGGACTGAAGCTTTCTTT
TRBD1	TRBV7-8	many	TRBJ2-7	CASSLVDRAYEQYF	TGTGCCAGCAGCTTAGTCGACAGGGCCTACGAGCAGTACTTC
NA	TRBV6-5	many	TRBJ1-3	CASSYSLGASGNTIYF	TGTGCCAGCAGTTACTCTCTAGGGGCATCTGGAAACACCATATATTTT
NA	TRBV29-1	many	TRBJ2-1	CSTIDRAGYNEQFF	TGCAGCACCATAGACAGGGCGGGGTACAATGAGCAGTTCTTC
NA	TRBV7-3	NA	TRBJ2-5	CASSLMGPQETQYF	TGTGCCAGCAGCTTAATGGGGCCTCAAGAGACCCAGTACTTC
NA	TRBV7-3	many	TRBJ1-1	CASSTDGATNTEAFF	TGTGCCAGCAGCACAGACGGAGCGACGAACACTGAAGCTTTCTTT
NA	TRBV28	many	TRBJ2-7	CASGQVSSYEQYF	TGTGCCAGCGGCCAGGTCTCCTCCTACGAGCAGTACTTC
NA	TRBV12-3/TRBV12-4	few	TRBJ2-1	CASSAGYNEQFF	TGTGCCAGCAGTGCAGGGTACAATGAGCAGTTCTTC
NA	TRBV10-3	many	TRBJ2-3	CAISPRGTEPTDTQYF	TGTGCCATCAGCCCGAGAGGAACGGAGCCCACAGATACGCAGTATTTT
NA	TRBV28	few	TRBJ2-6	CASGNSGANVLTF	TGTGCCAGCGGGAACTCTGGGGCCAACGTCCTGACTTTC
TRBD2	TRBV20-1	many	TRBJ2-7	CSAREGGGGGLYEQYF	TGCAGTGCTAGAGAAGGTGGTGGCGGGGGGTTGTACGAGCAGTACTTC
TRBD2	TRBV7-2	many	TRBJ2-2	CASSSPTSAWGGELFF	TGTGCCAGCAGCTCCCCCACTAGCGCCTGGGGCGGGGAGCTGTTTTTT
NA	TRBV29-1	many	TRBJ1-1	CSVAGPGAFF	TGCAGCGTTGCCGGCCCGGGAGCTTTCTTT
TRBD1	TRBV6-2/TRBV6-3	many	TRBJ2-7	CASSHGTGPYEQYF	TGTGCCAGCAGTCACGGGACAGGGCCCTACGAGCAGTACTTC
NA	TRBV6-1	many	TRBJ1-5	CASTAVFNQPQHF	TGTGCCAGCACGGCGGTGTTCAATCAGCCCCAGCATTTT
NA	TRBV21-1	NA	TRBJ1-1	CASTQKRAESREAFF	TGTGCCAGCACACAGAAGCGAGCGGAGAGCAGAGAAGCTTTCTTT
TRBD2	TRBV5-1	many	TRBJ2-7	CASSWAGAEGEQYF	TGCGCCAGCAGCTGGGCGGGAGCGGAGGGGGAGCAGTACTTC
NA	TRBV5-1	many	TRBJ2-1	CASSSLGYNEQFF	TGCGCCAGCAGCTCCCTCGGCTACAATGAGCAGTTCTTC